One and the same sample provided the 23 T cell receptor beta chains below, sequenced in a study of vaccination and CD4 T cells after COVID-19. For these receptors, no antigen is known. Sequencing of DNA taken from cultured CD4+ T cells relied on the Oncomine TCR Beta short-read assay. TCRdb reprocessed the PCR reads via MiXCR and lists one record per CDR3 protein. The sample has 8,000 or so distinct CDR3 sequences, approximately 19% seen once. The treatment here: approximately 10-day PBMC culture with coronavirus spike peptide pools or control peptides (ViraFEST assay). The source was CD4+ T cells from blood, cultured in vitro, collected after SARS-CoV-2 vaccination. The receptors shown here come from a human donor who had recovered from COVID-19.

This chain links TRBV18 with TRBJ2-7; 9 bases are shared with TRBD1. Looked up from germline, CDR1 is KGHSH and CDR2 is LQKENI. The CDR3 covers 17 residues. Trimming at V came to 2 bases and at J to 2 bases, leaving 10 bases not matched to a gene. The CDR3 region is CASSPGNLGQGAYEQYF. The CDR3 DNA reads as TGTGCCAGCTCACCAGGGAATCTGGGACAGGGAGCCTACGAGCAGTACTTC.

This clonotype was counted only a few times. V and J are TRBV25-1 and TRBJ2-3; D perhaps matches TRBD1 (6 bases). Looked up from germline, CDR1 is MGHDK and CDR2 is SYGVNS. This CDR3 has 15 amino acids. V shed 2 bases and J shed 0 bases, with 9 bases lying between them. The CDR3 DNA follows: TGTGCCAGCAGTGAAGGGACATTTAGCACAGATACGCAGTATTTT. Residues: CASSEGTFSTDTQYF.

In its sample, this clonotype ranks as medium-sized. This chain links TRBV20-1 with TRBJ2-7, with D unclear. The CDR3 extends over 13 amino acids. CDR1 and CDR2 (germline): DFQATT, SNEGSKA (reference sequence). Trimming shortened V by 7 bases and J by 3 bases, and 16 bases separated the two germline ends. CDR3 sequence (DNA): TGCAGTGTCATAACCGGGTTGGGCTACGAGCAGTACTTC. Its translation: CSVITGLGYEQYF.

There are many counts of this clonotype. This rearrangement joins TRBV20-1 to TRBJ1-1; D remains ambiguous. This CDR3 is built from 11 residues. V lost 5 bases and J lost 6, with 10 bases in between. The germline V gene encodes CDR1 DFQATT and CDR2 SNEGSKA (reference sequence). CDR3 residues: CSAPSRAEAFF. As DNA, the CDR3 is TGCAGTGCTCCATCTCGGGCTGAAGCTTTCTTT.

At least ten counts were recorded for this clonotype. The genes are TRBV24-1 and TRBJ2-7; 9 nucleotides line up with TRBD2. This CDR3 spans 14 amino acids. Germline assignment: CDR1 KGHDR and CDR2 SFDVKD. Trimming removed 9 bases from V and 2 bases from J; junction bases left unmatched: 7. The CDR3 here is CATSTSGKTYEQYF. The CDR3 DNA sequence: TGTGCCACCTCGACTAGCGGAAAGACCTACGAGCAGTACTTC.

The CDR3 here is CASSISAGGPYGYTF. The CDR3 nucleotides read TGTGCCAGTAGTATATCGGCAGGGGGCCCCTATGGCTACACCTTC. The genes are TRBV19 and TRBJ1-2, with TRBD1 matching 8 bases. This CDR3 contains 15 residues. V was pared by 2 bases and J by 4 bases, with 6 bases of the junction left unmatched. The germline gives CDR1 LNHDA, CDR2 SQIVND (reference sequence).

The CDR3: CATQRGVEQFF. DNA of the CDR3: TGTGCCACACAAAGAGGAGTCGAGCAGTTCTTC. The chain couples TRBV24-1 to TRBJ2-1; D gene uncertain. This CDR3 comprises 11 residues. CDR1 is KGHDR, CDR2 SFDVKD, per germline. The germline V and J ends were trimmed by 10 bases and 10 bases, with 13 bases remaining between them.

The chain uses TRBV20-1 and TRBJ1-1, with D uncertain. CDR3 length equals 13 residues. CDR1 is DFQATT, CDR2 SNEGSKA, per germline (reference sequence). Trimming removed 0 bases at V and 10 bases at J, with 15 bases between. CDR3 bases: TGCAGTGCTAGAGATCCGGCGGGGATGGTAGCTTTCTTT. It yields the protein CSARDPAGMVAFF.

This clonotype rates as medium-sized. The chain employs TRBV6-5 and TRBJ1-2, with TRBD1 as a possible D gene (6 bases). CDR3 size: 14 residues. The V and J ends lost 4 bases and 3 bases respectively, with 12 bases between them. Germline lookup yields CDR1 MNHEY and CDR2 SVGAGI. CDR3 region: CASSSNREDYGYTF. As DNA, the CDR3 is TGTGCCAGCAGTTCGAACAGGGAAGACTATGGCTACACCTTC.

This clonotype has only a few counts. The CDR3 coding sequence is TGTGCCAGCAGCTTGATGGGGGCCAAAAACATTCAGTACTTC. Its protein product is CASSLMGAKNIQYF. The chain uses TRBV5-4 and TRBJ2-4; no clear D gene. In germline, CDR1 is SGHNT, CDR2 YYREEE (reference sequence). The V gene lost 1 base and the J gene lost 1 base, with 6 bases spanning the gap. The CDR3 has 14 amino acids.

This clonotype has ten or more counts. This chain joins TRBV20-1 and TRBJ2-3, with TRBD2 matching 9 bases. Looked up from germline, CDR1 is DFQATT and CDR2 is SNEGSKA (reference sequence). This CDR3 has 14 residues. V shed 5 bases and J 7 bases; nucleotides not matched to a gene: 10. CDR3 region: CSARRRGGPYTQYF. CDR3 coding DNA: TGCAGTGCTCGCCGGCGGGGGGGCCCTTATACGCAGTATTTT.

The chain uses TRBV18 and TRBJ1-1, with 7 bases aligning to TRBD1. Germline V gene lookup returns CDR1 KGHSH and CDR2 LQKENI. This CDR3 comprises 14 residues. J gave up 4 bases and V 4 bases, and 6 bases lay outside the gene matches. This CDR3 is CASSLDRASTEAFF. The CDR3 bases are TGTGCCAGCTCACTTGACAGGGCCAGCACTGAAGCTTTCTTT. Full variable domain (rest looked up from reference TRBV18 and TRBJ1-1): NAGVMQNPRHLVRRRGQEARLRCSPMKGHSHVYWYRQLPEEGLKFMVYLQKENIIDESGMPKERFSAEFPKEGPSILRIQQVVRGDSAAYFCASSLDRASTEAFFGQGTRLTVV.

This clonotype was seen just once. The V and J genes are TRBV5-6 and TRBJ2-1, with D maybe TRBD2 (6 bases). The germline gives CDR1 SGHDT, CDR2 YYEEEE. Between the trimmed V and J ends, which lost 2 bases and 5 bases, there was a span of 11 bases. The CDR3 spans 14 residues. CDR3 sequence (DNA): TGTGCCAGCAGCTTATCCGCGGGGAACAATGAGCAGTTCTTC. Residues: CASSLSAGNNEQFF.

This clonotype was counted a few times. This chain uses TRBV7-3 with TRBJ2-1, with TRBD1 identical over 9 bases. V was clipped by 5 bases and J by 3 bases; unmatched bases: 5. Germline V lookup: CDR1 SGHTA, CDR2 FQGTGA. The CDR3 totals 15 residues. This chain's CDR3 is CASSATGGLYNEQFF. The CDR3 DNA is TGTGCCAGCAGCGCTACAGGGGGCCTCTACAATGAGCAGTTCTTC.

The chain has TRBV7-8 and TRBJ2-2; tentative D call: TRBD2 (5 bases). Trimming took 3 bases from V and 1 from J, leaving 6 bases between them. The CDR3 runs to 14 residues. Germline assignment: CDR1 SGHVS and CDR2 FQNEAQ. In DNA form, the CDR3 reads TGTGCCAGCAGCTTGGGGAGGAACACCGGGGAGCTGTTTTTT. As protein: CASSLGRNTGELFF.

In its sample, this clonotype ranks as medium-sized. The gene calls are TRBV7-9 and TRBJ1-1; no definite D call. In germline, CDR1 is SEHNR, CDR2 FQNEAQ (reference sequence). The V and J ends lost 2 bases and 5 bases respectively, with 9 bases between them. The CDR3 extends over 13 amino acids. The CDR3 spells CASSLTRETEAFF. Here the CDR3 DNA reads TGTGCCAGCAGCTTAACCCGGGAGACTGAAGCTTTCTTT.

The rearrangement links TRBV5-1 to TRBJ1-5, with TRBD1 as a possible D gene (5 bases). Trimming removed 2 bases from V and 1 base from J, with 13 bases in between. Germline-derived CDR1 and CDR2 are SGHRS and YFSETQ. This CDR3 has 16 amino acids. CDR3 sequence (DNA): TGCGCCAGCAGCTTCCCCCAAGGGGACAGCAATCAGCCCCAGCATTTT. It translates to CASSFPQGDSNQPQHF.

By proportion, this clonotype is medium-sized. The chain has TRBV7-9 and TRBJ1-2; D remains unclear. The V end was cut by 4 bases, the J end by 7 bases, with 7 bases between. The CDR3 is 11 amino acids. Germline V gene data show CDR1 as SEHNR and CDR2 as FQNEAQ (reference sequence). DNA of the CDR3: TGTGCCAGCAGCTCCTTCTTTGGCTACACCTTC. Protein sequence: CASSSFFGYTF.

This clonotype has a handful of counts. The J gene is TRBJ2-6, the V gene TRBV6-1; tentative D call: TRBD1 (6 bases). The germline V gene encodes CDR1 MNHNS and CDR2 SASEGT. The V end lost 5 bases, the J end lost 4 bases, and 18 bases lay between the germline ends. The CDR3 is made up of 17 amino acids. The CDR3 DNA is TGTGCCAGCAGTAAATCGGTTTGGGGGCTGGGGGCCAACGTCCTGACTTTC. This translates into CASSKSVWGLGANVLTF.

This clonotype was counted only a few times. This chain connects TRBV6-1 to TRBJ2-1, with 11 bases matching TRBD2. The CDR3 runs 15 residues. Germline V gene lookup returns CDR1 MNHNS and CDR2 SASEGT. The J segment lost 3 bases and the V segment lost 6 bases, leaving 4 bases of the junction unmatched. The CDR3 sequence: CASSYTSGSYNEQFF. CDR3 nucleotide sequence: TGTGCCAGCAGCTATACTAGCGGGAGCTACAATGAGCAGTTCTTC.

This clonotype was found a few times. The V and J genes are TRBV4-1 and TRBJ2-7; D may be TRBD2 (5 bases). The germline gives CDR1 MGHRA, CDR2 YSYEKL. The V and J ends lost 1 base and 6 bases respectively, with 13 bases between them. The CDR3 spans 14 residues. The CDR3 here is CASSQGPGLGEQYF. In nucleotides, the CDR3 is TGCGCCAGCAGCCAAGGACCGGGGTTGGGCGAGCAGTACTTC.

This clonotype came up once. The chain couples TRBV2 to TRBJ1-2; D is possibly TRBD1 (5 bases). The V end was cut by 6 bases, the J end by 7 bases, with 15 bases between. The germline CDR1 and CDR2 sequences are SNHLY and FYNNEI. This CDR3 region has 13 residues. The CDR3 region has the DNA TGTGCCAGCAGGGCCGACGGGGCTGGTGGCTACACCTTC. Translating gives CASRADGAGGYTF.

This chain uses TRBV5-6 with TRBJ2-3, with a tentative D call TRBD2 (5 bases). The CDR3 consists of 11 residues. The V end lost 3 bases, the J end lost 8 bases, and 7 bases lay between the germline ends. Per germline, CDR1 SGHDT and CDR2 YYEEEE. DNA of the CDR3: TGTGCCAGCAGCTCCCGGGGTACGCAGTATTTT. Its translation is CASSSRGTQYF. The whole variable domain, remainder taken from reference TRBV5-6 and TRBJ2-3, is DAGVTQSPTHLIKTRGQQVTLRCSPKSGHDTVSWYQQALGQGPQFIFQYYEEEERQRGNFPDRFSGHQFPNYSSELNVNALLLGDSALYLCASSSRGTQYFGPGTRLTVL.